The 11 T cell receptor beta chains given below trace back to one sample, sequenced in a study of T-cell memory formation after mild COVID-19 (dated by TCRdb to 2020 to 2022). Libraries were made using 5' RACE. The reads were generated on an Illumina NovaSeq 6000. Using fastp trimming at Q25 and MiXCR clonotype assembly, TCRdb reanalyzed the public sequencing data and kept in-frame beta chains. Every distinct CDR3 protein forms one entry, paired with its most common genes and DNA. The sample contains roughly 100,000 distinct CDR3 sequences, 15% to 20% of them found a single time. The ten biggest clones cover 25% to 30% of the sample. The specimen was PBMCs or a T cell subset sorted from them (not recorded which). The receptor source for this set is an adult woman who had mild COVID-19 (a few samples of this study predate the infection). The sample titles of this study are shuffled in the database, so cell type and time point are left out; the donor was told from shared clones.

This clonotype was seen a few times. J is TRBJ2-1 and V is TRBV13; TRBD2 matches 15 bases. Germline CDR1 PRHDT, CDR2 FYEKMQ (reference sequence). The CDR3 runs to 15 residues. The junction had 4 bases not matched to a gene; V was cut back by 3 bases and J by 10 bases. CDR3 nucleotides: TGTGCCAGCAGCTTTGGACTAGCGGGAGGGCCGGAGCAGTTCTTC. Translated, it gives CASSFGLAGGPEQFF.

The chain employs TRBV3-1 and TRBJ2-1; D perhaps matches TRBD2 (6 bases). The V gene's germline CDR1 is LGHDT and CDR2 YNNKEL (reference sequence). This CDR3 is built from 15 residues. V lost 0 bases and J 2 bases, leaving 8 bases between the germline ends. CDR3 DNA: TGTGCCAGCAGCCAAGAGGGAGGCGCCTACAATGAGCAGTTCTTC. This sequence encodes CASSQEGGAYNEQFF.

In this sample, this clonotype turned up many times. The genes are TRBV29-1 and TRBJ1-1, with no clear D. Trimming removed 5 bases from V and 3 bases from J, with 19 bases in between. The germline CDR1 and CDR2 sequences are SQVTM and ANQGSEA. This CDR3 spans 15 amino acids. For the CDR3, the DNA is TGCAGCGTTTCTTTCTCGGGGATAAAGGACACTGAAGCTTTCTTT. Translated, it gives CSVSFSGIKDTEAFF.

The J gene is TRBJ1-1, the V gene TRBV6-1; TRBD1 might be the D (5 bases). With 4 bases removed from V and 1 base from J, the gap between germline ends came to 10 bases. There are 14 residues in the CDR3. The germline CDR1 and CDR2 sequences are MNHNS and SASEGT. This chain's CDR3 is CASSVQAPNTEAFF. CDR3 nucleotide sequence: TGTGCCAGCAGTGTACAGGCCCCGAACACTGAAGCTTTCTTT.

The rearrangement joins TRBV5-1 to TRBJ2-3; 11 bases align to TRBD1. The CDR3 sequence is 15 residues long. Trimming at V came to 4 bases and at J to 8 bases, leaving 9 bases not matched to a gene. CDR1 and CDR2 from the germline V gene are SGHRS and YFSETQ. The CDR3: CASSQPGQGVVTQYF. CDR3 coding DNA: TGCGCCAGCAGCCAACCGGGACAGGGGGTTGTTACGCAGTATTTT.

There are a few counts of this clonotype. This chain connects TRBV5-6 to TRBJ2-7; TRBD2 matches 10 bases. The CDR3 extends over 14 amino acids. J was trimmed by 3 bases and V by 2 bases; bases with no gene match: 2. Germline CDR1 SGHDT, CDR2 YYEEEE. The CDR3, as DNA: TGTGCCAGCAGCTTCCCTAGCGGGAGCTACGAGCAGTACTTC. Translating gives CASSFPSGSYEQYF.

The chain is built from TRBV5-1 and TRBJ1-2; 9 positions agree with TRBD1. The germline CDR1 and CDR2 sequences are SGHRS and YFSETQ. This CDR3 comprises 15 residues. V was pared by 4 bases and J by 3 bases, with 7 bases of the junction left unmatched. CDR3 residues: CASSVGQGRDYGYTF. For the CDR3, the DNA is TGCGCCAGCAGCGTCGGACAGGGGAGGGACTATGGCTACACCTTC.

The CDR3 sequence is CASSQVTDRTTPLHF. In DNA form, the CDR3 reads TGTGCCAGCAGCCAGGTCACCGATCGGACGACACCCCTCCACTTT. The gene calls are TRBV3-1 and TRBJ1-6; D gene uncertain. The CDR3 extends over 15 amino acids. Germline V gives CDR1 LGHDT, CDR2 YNNKEL (reference sequence). Trimming removed 3 bases from V and 11 bases from J, with 17 bases in between.

This clonotype showed up many times. The rearrangement uses TRBV7-9 and TRBJ1-1; unclear D gene. V was trimmed by 5 bases and J by 2 bases, leaving 12 bases between them. The CDR3 runs 14 residues. Looked up from germline, CDR1 is SEHNR and CDR2 is FQNEAQ (reference sequence). For the CDR3, the DNA is TGTGCCAGCAGCACTTCGATAGCAAACACTGAAGCTTTCTTT. This encodes CASSTSIANTEAFF.

The gene calls are TRBV5-5 and TRBJ2-7, with 9 bases aligning to TRBD1. Germline V gene sequence: CDR1 SGHKS, CDR2 YYEKEE (reference sequence). V was pared by 4 bases and J by 5 bases, with 16 bases of the junction left unmatched. The CDR3 contains 17 residues. CDR3 loop: CASSVGTGTPPAHEQYF. The CDR3 DNA follows: TGTGCCAGCAGCGTAGGGACAGGGACCCCCCCCGCCCACGAGCAGTACTTC.

The chain uses TRBV11-2 and TRBJ2-1; D possibly corresponds to TRBD2 (5 bases). The V gene's germline CDR1 is SGHAT and CDR2 FQNNGV. This CDR3 contains 14 residues. V was clipped by 3 bases and J by 4 bases, with 10 bases between them. The CDR3 DNA reads TGTGCCAGCAGCTTTCTAGCTGAATACAATGAGCAGTTCTTC. Amino acids: CASSFLAEYNEQFF.